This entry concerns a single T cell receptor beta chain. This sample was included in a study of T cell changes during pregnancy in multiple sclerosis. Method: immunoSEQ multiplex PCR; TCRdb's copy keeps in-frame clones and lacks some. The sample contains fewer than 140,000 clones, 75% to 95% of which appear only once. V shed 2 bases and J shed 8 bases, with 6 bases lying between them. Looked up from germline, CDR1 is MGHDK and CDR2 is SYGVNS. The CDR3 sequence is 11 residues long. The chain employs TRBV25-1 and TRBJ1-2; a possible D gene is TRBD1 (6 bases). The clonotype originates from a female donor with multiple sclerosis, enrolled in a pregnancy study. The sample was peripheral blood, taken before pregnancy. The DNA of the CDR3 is TGTGCCAGCAGTGAAACAGGGGGCTACACCTTC. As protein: CASSETGGYTF.